Below are 18 T cell receptor beta chains sequenced from a single sample in a study of CD8+CD57+ T cells in acquired aplastic anemia. Sequencing involved patients with CD8+CD57+ cell expansion previously shown by flow cytometry. It was genomic DNA that served as the template for profiling TCR beta VDJ and CDR3. From the reads, TCRdb called clonotypes with MiXCR, one entry per CDR3 protein. Among about 40,000 distinct CDR3 sequences listed, approximately 57% were seen once. Sequencing input: sorted CD4+, CD8+, or CD8+CD57+ T cells (not recorded which) from PBMCs. These receptors all come from a human donor with aplastic anemia.

The chain links TRBV2 to TRBJ2-2; TRBD2 agrees at 14 bases. Germline CDR1 reads SNHLY; CDR2 reads FYNNEI. V lost 10 bases to trimming and J lost 8 bases; unmatched junction nucleotides: 12. This CDR3 is built from 16 residues. This CDR3 reads CATTPGTSGGSGELFF. CDR3 nucleotides: TGTGCCACCACCCCTGGGACTAGCGGGGGATCGGGGGAGCTGTTTTTT.

The chain is built from TRBV7-9 and TRBJ2-5, with TRBD1 matching 8 bases. J was trimmed by 1 base and V by 5 bases; bases with no gene match: 6. Germline CDR1 SEHNR, CDR2 FQNEAQ (reference sequence). The CDR3 covers 15 residues. The CDR3 nucleotides read TGTGCCAGCAGCGCCCGGACAGGGCCCCAAGAGACCCAGTACTTC. Its translation: CASSARTGPQETQYF.

This rearrangement joins TRBV20-1 to TRBJ2-5; unclear D gene. Trimming took off 2 bases at V and 5 bases at J, with 12 bases between the two ends. Per germline, CDR1 DFQATT and CDR2 SNEGSKA (reference sequence). This CDR3 is 13 amino acids long. CDR3 bases: TGCAGTGCTAGACCGGGCCCTCCGGAGACCCAGTACTTC. Amino acids: CSARPGPPETQYF.

This clonotype was picked up a small number of times. The chain uses TRBV20-1 and TRBJ2-7; 7 nucleotides align to TRBD1. This CDR3 spans 14 amino acids. Germline-derived CDR1 and CDR2 are DFQATT and SNEGSKA (reference sequence). V was pared by 2 bases and J by 5 bases, with 9 bases of the junction left unmatched. This CDR3 reads CSARPLQGPNEQYF. The CDR3 bases are TGCAGTGCTAGACCGCTACAGGGGCCCAACGAGCAGTACTTC.

A single count supports this clonotype. The chain has TRBV19 and TRBJ1-2; D is undetermined. CDR3 size: 12 residues. Germline V lookup: CDR1 LNHDA, CDR2 SQIVND (reference sequence). Trimming pared 0 bases from V and 4 bases from J, leaving 3 bases between. The CDR3 loop is CASSIDGYGYTF. CDR3 coding DNA: TGTGCCAGTAGTATAGACGGCTATGGCTACACCTTC. The full variable domain, in which reference TRBV19 and TRBJ1-2 provide the parts outside the CDR3, is DGGITQSPKYLFRKEGQNVTLSCEQNLNHDAMYWYRQDPGQGLRLIYYSQIVNDFQKGDIAEGYSVSREKKESFPLTVTSAQKNPTAFYLCASSIDGYGYTFGSGTRLTVV.

Regarding this clonotype: A much larger clone differs by one base, so this may be a read error. The chain links TRBV5-1 to TRBJ2-1; D is possibly TRBD1 or TRBD2 (5 bases each). The germline gives CDR1 SGHRS, CDR2 YFSETQ. The CDR3 runs 16 residues. The CDR3 loop reads CASRLDGAGPYNEQFF. CDR3 in DNA: TGCGCCAGCCGCTTGGACGGGGCAGGCCCTTACAATGAGCAGTTCTTC.

This clonotype was found once. CDR3 loop: CSAKTGYGYTF. For the CDR3, the DNA is TGCAGTGCTAAGACGGGGTATGGCTACACCTTC. The chain carries TRBV20-1 and TRBJ1-2; D not certain. The V and J ends lost 4 bases and 5 bases respectively, with 8 bases between them. CDR1 and CDR2 (germline): DFQATT, SNEGSKA (reference sequence). This CDR3 is built from 11 residues.

With regard to this clonotype: This could be a read error, since a much larger clone is one nucleotide away. This chain uses TRBV7-1 with TRBJ2-1, with D possibly called TRBD1 or TRBD2 (5 bases each). TRBV7-1 is an ORF, and what it does is uncertain. CDR3 length equals 18 residues. The V end was cut by 3 bases, the J end by 3 bases, with 21 bases between. CDR3 sequence (DNA): TGTGCCAGCAGCTCCCTCTTGAAGGGACCAGCGATCTACAATGAGCAGTTCTTC. The encoded protein is CASSSLLKGPAIYNEQFF.

This clonotype was seen at least ten times. This chain connects TRBV2 to TRBJ2-7, with D perhaps being TRBD1 or TRBD2 (6 bases each). This CDR3 spans 12 amino acids. V was shortened by 4 bases and J by 5 bases, with 9 bases between the two germline ends. The V gene's germline CDR1 is SNHLY and CDR2 FYNNEI. CDR3 sequence reads: CASSGGADEQYF. CDR3 bases: TGTGCCAGCAGTGGGGGGGCAGACGAGCAGTACTTC.

This clonotype occurred many times. In DNA, the CDR3 is TGTGCTAGTGGTTTGGGGGGGGCGCGTAATGAGCAGTTCTTC. It encodes CASGLGGARNEQFF. The J gene is TRBJ2-1, the V gene TRBV12-5, with D perhaps TRBD1 or TRBD2 (6 bases each). V was shortened by 1 base and J by 7 bases, with 11 bases between the two germline ends. The CDR3 extends over 14 amino acids. CDR1 and CDR2 from the germline V gene are LGHNT and FRNRAP.

The chain recombines TRBV5-1 with TRBJ2-3; D gene unclear. V shed 4 bases and J shed 6 bases, with 9 bases lying between them. Germline CDR1 SGHRS, CDR2 YFSETQ. The CDR3 contains 12 residues. The CDR3 spells CASSPRVDTQYF. CDR3 bases: TGCGCCAGCAGCCCCCGGGTGGATACGCAGTATTTT.

The gene calls are TRBV19 and TRBJ2-7; no clear D gene. CDR1 LNHDA and CDR2 SQIVND come from the germline V gene (reference sequence). The V gene lost 0 bases and the J gene lost 0 bases, with 9 bases spanning the gap. The CDR3 runs to 15 residues. The CDR3 sequence: CASSIDLRSSYEQYF. CDR3 coding DNA: TGTGCCAGTAGTATAGATCTCCGGAGCTCCTACGAGCAGTACTTC. Full variable domain (remainder filled in from reference TRBV19 and TRBJ2-7): DGGITQSPKYLFRKEGQNVTLSCEQNLNHDAMYWYRQDPGQGLRLIYYSQIVNDFQKGDIAEGYSVSREKKESFPLTVTSAQKNPTAFYLCASSIDLRSSYEQYFGPGTRLTVT.

V usage is TRBV20-1 and J usage is TRBJ2-1; D uncertain. The J call is doubtful: the DNA matches TRBJ2-5 better. The CDR3 is 12 amino acids. CDR1 is DFQATT and CDR2 is SNEGSKA in the germline V gene (reference sequence). Here the CDR3 DNA reads TGCAGTGCTAGAGGTGGAGAAGAGACCCAGTACTTC. Translating gives CSARGGEETQYF.

This clonotype was found many times. The rearrangement joins TRBV7-2 to TRBJ2-2; D is uncertain. CDR3 size: 16 residues. Trimming cost V 1 base and J 2 bases, with 11 bases left between them. From germline, CDR1 is SGHTA and CDR2 FQGNSA. The CDR3 loop is CASSLVRTGNTGELFF. Written as DNA, the CDR3 is TGTGCCAGCAGCTTAGTGCGGACGGGTAACACCGGGGAGCTGTTTTTT.

The sample holds a few counts of this clonotype. A read error is possible here, since a much larger clone lies one base away. V and J are TRBV5-6 and TRBJ2-7; possibly TRBD2 for D (6 bases). In germline, CDR1 is SGHDT, CDR2 YYEEEE. The CDR3 runs to 14 residues. This chain's CDR3 is CASSLGTPVYGQYF. In nucleotides, the CDR3 is TGTGCCAGCAGCCTCGGGACTCCTGTCTACGGGCAGTACTTC.

Remarks on this clonotype: A read error may produce the germline difference seen at one junction end. V usage is TRBV2 and J usage is TRBJ1-3; no reliable D call. The V gene's germline CDR1 is SNHLY and CDR2 FYNNEI. The CDR3 is 15 amino acids. The CDR3 region is CANSESLDSGNTIYF. Here the CDR3 DNA reads TGTGCCAACAGTGAAAGTCTGGACTCTGGAAACACCATATATTTT. The complete variable domain, with remaining parts taken from reference TRBV2 and TRBJ1-3, reads EPEVTQTPSHQVTQMGQEVILRCVPISNHLYFYWYRQILGQKVEFLVSFYNNEISEKSEIFDDQFSVERPDGSNFTLKIRSTKLEDSAMYFCANSESLDSGNTIYFGEGSWLTVV.

This clonotype was seen repeatedly, ten times or more. A much bigger clone sits one base away, suggesting this may be a read error. The DNA is omitted, as the CDR3 cannot be located on it reliably, and the CDR3 follows TCRdb's listing. The gene calls are TRBV9 and TRBJ1-6; the table's D call, TRBD1, has no DNA check behind it. The germline CDR1 and CDR2 sequences are SGDLS and YYNGEE. The CDR3 sequence runs 16 residues, both termini included. CDR3 in amino acids: CASSVGPGSLNSPPHF.

The V gene is TRBV10-3, the J gene TRBJ2-7; 9 nucleotides line up with TRBD1. The CDR3 runs 15 residues. Germline CDR1 is ENHRY and CDR2 is SYGVKD. Trimming took 6 bases from V and 1 from J; bases not matched to a gene: 7. CDR3 bases: TGTGCCATCAGATCTTCCGGGACAGGGTCCTACGAGCAGTACTTC. This codes for CAIRSSGTGSYEQYF.